This is a list of T cell receptor beta chains from one sample in a study of blood T cell repertoires in COVID-19. Libraries were prepared by immunoSEQ multiplex PCR; TCRdb keeps only in-frame clonotypes and omits some of them. The sample lists over 90,000 clones, approximately 80% occurring once. Material for sequencing was peripheral blood. The receptors come from a human donor in a cohort sampled during active COVID-19. Each CDR3 is given with its conserved first and last residue. A D gene is named only where the DNA matches it firmly. A row's size may be missing; if present it is once, few, many or a size class.

j_call | d_call | clone_size | v_call | cdr3_aa | cdr3_nt
TRBJ2-5 | - | - | TRBV7-8 | CASSFLRRGPQETQYF | TGTGCCAGCAGCTTTTTAAGGAGGGGCCCCCAAGAGACCCAGTACTTC
TRBJ1-1 | - | - | TRBV12-3/TRBV12-4 | CASSLLTGTEAFF | TGTGCCAGCAGTTTACTGACAGGTACTGAAGCTTTCTTT
TRBJ1-2 | - | - | TRBV2 | CASSGGPPANYGYTF | TGTGCCAGCAGTGGTGGGCCTCCAGCTAACTATGGCTACACCTTC
TRBJ2-1 | - | once | TRBV3-1/TRBV3-2 | CASSQRPGLPYNEQFF | TGTGCCAGCAGCCAGAGGCCGGGACTCCCGTACAATGAGCAGTTCTTC
TRBJ2-1 | TRBD1 | - | TRBV5-1 | CASSLGQGSSYNEQFF | TGCGCCAGCAGCCTCGGACAGGGGAGCTCCTACAATGAGCAGTTCTTC
TRBJ2-5 | TRBD2 | - | TRBV6-6 | CASSYASGGRETQYF | TGTGCCAGCAGTTACGCTAGCGGGGGGCGCGAGACCCAGTACTTC
TRBJ2-2 | - | - | TRBV4-1 | CASSQGLTGELFF | TGCGCCAGCAGCCAAGGTCTCACCGGGGAGCTGTTTTTT
TRBJ1-5 | TRBD1 | - | TRBV9 | CASSVGGQGGQPQHF | TGTGCCAGCAGCGTCGGAGGACAGGGAGGTCAGCCCCAGCATTTT
TRBJ2-3 | TRBD1 | - | TRBV5-1 | CASSWEQGAQSDTQYF | TGCGCCAGCAGCTGGGAACAGGGGGCGCAGTCAGATACGCAGTATTTT
TRBJ2-5 | TRBD2 | - | TRBV9 | CASSPGTSGGAIETQYF | TGTGCCAGCAGCCCCGGGACTAGCGGGGGGGCGATTGAGACCCAGTACTTC
TRBJ2-7 | - | - | TRBV30 | CAWSSGVKGEQYF | TGTGCCTGGAGCTCAGGGGTGAAGGGCGAGCAGTACTTC
TRBJ1-2 | - | - | TRBV14 | CASSQMTGRPGSYTF | TGTGCCAGCAGCCAAATGACGGGTAGGCCGGGGAGCTACACCTTC
TRBJ2-1 | TRBD2 | - | TRBV11-2 | CASRPLSGGTYNEQFF | TGTGCCAGCAGACCCCTTAGCGGGGGGACCTACAATGAGCAGTTCTTC
TRBJ2-5 | - | - | TRBV7-5 | CARSSHLAGGTGLETQYF | TGTGCCAGAAGCTCTCACCTAGCGGGGGGGACAGGGTTGGAGACCCAGTACTTC
TRBJ2-2 | - | - | TRBV7-7 | CASSLSFPGELFF | TGTGCCAGCAGCTTATCTTTCCCCGGGGAGCTGTTTTTT
TRBJ2-7 | - | few | TRBV6-2/TRBV6-3 | CASSYVSQGTKQYF | TGTGCCAGCAGTTACGTCAGCCAGGGTACGAAGCAGTACTTC
TRBJ1-2 | - | - | TRBV5-1 | CASSLGGGAGYGYTF | TGCGCCAGCAGCTTGGGCGGAGGGGCAGGCTATGGCTACACCTTC
TRBJ1-2 | TRBD1 | - | TRBV5-1 | CASSPGTALLNYGYTF | TGCGCCAGCAGCCCTGGGACAGCATTACTGAACTATGGCTACACCTTC
TRBJ1-1 | - | - | TRBV11-3 | CASSLNRWAEAFF | TGTGCCAGCAGCTTAAACAGGTGGGCTGAAGCTTTCTTT
TRBJ2-5 | - | - | TRBV7-7 | CASSLGPVQETQYF | TGTGCCAGCAGCTTAGGCCCGGTCCAAGAGACCCAGTACTTC
TRBJ2-7 | - | - | TRBV6-6 | CASSYSARGTYEQYF | TGTGCCAGCAGTTACTCGGCCAGGGGCACCTACGAGCAGTACTTC
TRBJ2-1 | TRBD2 | - | TRBV6-5 | CASSLAGRGVNEQFF | TGTGCCAGCAGCTTAGCCGGTCGGGGGGTCAATGAGCAGTTCTTC